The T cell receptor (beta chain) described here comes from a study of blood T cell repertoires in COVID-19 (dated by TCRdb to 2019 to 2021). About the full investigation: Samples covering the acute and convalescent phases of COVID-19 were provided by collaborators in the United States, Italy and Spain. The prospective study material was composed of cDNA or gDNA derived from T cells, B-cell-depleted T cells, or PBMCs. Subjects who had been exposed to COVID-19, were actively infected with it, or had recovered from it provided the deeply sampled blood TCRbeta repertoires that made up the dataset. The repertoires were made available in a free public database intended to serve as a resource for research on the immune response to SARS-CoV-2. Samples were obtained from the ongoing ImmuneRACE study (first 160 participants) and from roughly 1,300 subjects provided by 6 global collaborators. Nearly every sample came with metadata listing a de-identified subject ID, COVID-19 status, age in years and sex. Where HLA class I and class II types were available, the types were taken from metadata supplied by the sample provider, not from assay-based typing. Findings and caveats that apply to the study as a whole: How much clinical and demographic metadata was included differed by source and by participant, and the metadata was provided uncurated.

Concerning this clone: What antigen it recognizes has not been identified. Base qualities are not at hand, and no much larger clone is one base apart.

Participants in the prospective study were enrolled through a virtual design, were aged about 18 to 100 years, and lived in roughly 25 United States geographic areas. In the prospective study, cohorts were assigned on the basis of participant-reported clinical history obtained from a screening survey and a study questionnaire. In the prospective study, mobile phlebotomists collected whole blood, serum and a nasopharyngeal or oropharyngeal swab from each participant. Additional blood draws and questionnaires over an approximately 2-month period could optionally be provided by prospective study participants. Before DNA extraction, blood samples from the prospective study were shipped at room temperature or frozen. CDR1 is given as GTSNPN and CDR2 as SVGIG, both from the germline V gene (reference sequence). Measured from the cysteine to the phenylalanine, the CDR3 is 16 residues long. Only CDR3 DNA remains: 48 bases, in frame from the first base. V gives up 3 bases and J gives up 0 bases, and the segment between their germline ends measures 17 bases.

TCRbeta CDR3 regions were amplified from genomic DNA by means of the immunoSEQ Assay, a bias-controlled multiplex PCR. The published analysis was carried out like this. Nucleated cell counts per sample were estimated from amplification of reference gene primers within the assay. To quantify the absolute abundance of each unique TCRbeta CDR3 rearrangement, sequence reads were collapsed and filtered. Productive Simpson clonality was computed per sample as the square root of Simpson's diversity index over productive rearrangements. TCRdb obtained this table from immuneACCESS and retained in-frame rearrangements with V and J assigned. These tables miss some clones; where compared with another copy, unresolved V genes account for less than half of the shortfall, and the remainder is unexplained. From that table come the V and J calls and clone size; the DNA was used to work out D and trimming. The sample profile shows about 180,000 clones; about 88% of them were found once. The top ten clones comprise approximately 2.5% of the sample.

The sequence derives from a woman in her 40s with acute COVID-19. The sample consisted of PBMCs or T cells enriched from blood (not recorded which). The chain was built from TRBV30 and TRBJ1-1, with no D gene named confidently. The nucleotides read TGTGCCTGGAGCCGACAAGGTTTACAGATGAACACTGAAGCTTTCTTT. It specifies CAWSRQGLQMNTEAFF.